This T cell receptor (beta chain) was profiled in a study of cytomegalovirus exposure and HLA in healthy donors. Findings and caveats of the study: Trimming of TCR beta V- and J-genes showed a link, identified in a later analysis, to a missense DCLRE1C variant. Relative to the approximately 700-donor mean, N-insertions were reportedly fewer in an Asian-associated ancestry cluster in a later analysis.

Germline-derived CDR1 and CDR2 are SNHLY and FYNNEI. The CDR3 covers 17 residues. This clone has a single count. The antigen is not known. The junction departs from germline at one end; a sequencing error may be responsible. The PCR used 60 Vbeta and 13 Jbeta primers. Only in-frame clones appear in the TCRdb table, and some are missing; sequencing was by immunoSEQ multiplex PCR. The sample lists 130,000 to 150,000 clones, 70% to 80% occurring once. The chain links TRBV2 to TRBJ1-2; maybe TRBD1 (6 bases). This clonotype originated in a man aged 18 to 35 in good health and CMV-seronegative. Sequenced sample: PBMCs. Here the CDR3 DNA reads TGTGCCAGCAGAGAAGGGACATACAACGAGGTTAACTATGGCTACACCTTC. Translating it yields CASREGTYNEVNYGYTF.